A single T cell receptor beta chain is shown here with its context. The data were taken from a study of neoadjuvant anti-PD-1 for oral cavity cancer. Study summary: Patients without progression got a fourth dose around day 43.

Assay used: immunoSEQ multiplex PCR; TCRdb lists only in-frame clones, some missing. The sample records roughly 68,000 clones, 85% to 90% being singletons. Stated time point: after neoadjuvant nivolumab, at surgical resection. The sequence derives from a person between 35 and 79 years old with oral cavity squamous cell carcinoma. The starting material was PBMCs, obtained after nivolumab (anti-PD-1) treatment.

The CDR3 sequence is CASSILGTGLSGANVLTF. In DNA form, the CDR3 reads TGTGCCAGCAGCATCCTCGGGACAGGGCTCTCTGGGGCCAACGTCCTGACTTTC. The genes are TRBV9 and TRBJ2-6; 9 positions match TRBD1. From germline, CDR1 is SGDLS and CDR2 YYNGEE. The length of the CDR3 is 18 residues. V lost 4 bases, J lost 0 bases, and 8 bases stayed unmatched. The full variable domain, with the rest looked up from reference TRBV9 and TRBJ2-6, is DSGVTQTPKHLITATGQRVTLRCSPRSGDLSVYWYQQSLDQGLQFLIQYYNGEERAKGNILERFSAQQFPDLHSELNLSSLELGDSALYFCASSILGTGLSGANVLTFGAGSRLTVL.